What follows are 10 T cell receptor beta chains derived from one specimen sequenced in a study of monozygotic twins with inflammatory bowel disease. Reprocessing the 5' RACE reads, TCRdb reports a single entry for every CDR3 protein and omits DNA. The sample table sets out approximately 400,000 distinct CDR3 sequences. Sequenced input: blood. Receptors originate from a human donor with ulcerative colitis or Crohn's disease, or a healthy co-twin of an affected twin (not recorded which).

The chain joins TRBV6-5 to TRBJ1-2; TCRdb lists TRBD1, though no DNA is available to test this call. From germline, CDR1 is MNHEY and CDR2 SVGAGI. The length of the CDR3 is 13 residues. CDR3 sequence reads: CASSRDTNYGYTF.

This chain connects TRBV4-1 to TRBJ1-2. The CDR3 runs to 14 residues. CDR1 is MGHRA, CDR2 YSYEKL, per germline. CDR3 sequence: CASSQTTNNYGYTF.

The V call is TRBV24-1, the J call TRBJ2-3; the TCRdb D gene call, TRBD2, has no DNA to confirm it. The CDR3 totals 18 residues. Germline CDR1 and CDR2: KGHDR and SFDVKD. CDR3 in amino acids: CATSDFPTSGPDTDTQYF.

The CDR3 spells CASSVGTENTEAFF. This chain connects TRBV6-1 to TRBJ1-1; TCRdb's D gene call, TRBD1, goes unchecked for lack of DNA. The CDR3 consists of 14 residues. Germline V gene lookup returns CDR1 MNHNS and CDR2 SASEGT.

The chain carries TRBV7-2 and TRBJ2-1; TCRdb selects TRBD1, and the lack of DNA leaves this call unchecked. Germline values: CDR1 SGHTA, CDR2 FQGNSA. There are 14 residues in the CDR3. The CDR3 is CASSFCRAGNEQFF.

CDR3 in amino acids: CASSPPGTSGVYEQYF. The genes are TRBV14 and TRBJ2-7; no DNA is available, so the TRBD2 call from TCRdb remains unchecked. The CDR3 length is 16 residues. In germline, CDR1 is SGHDN, CDR2 FVKESK.

The V call is TRBV6-1, the J call TRBJ2-7; the D call of TRBD1 rests on TCRdb alone, since no DNA is present to check it. CDR3 length equals 16 residues. Per the germline V gene, CDR1 is MNHNS and CDR2 is SASEGT. This chain's CDR3 is CASSPVLQRGGHEQYF.

The chain joins TRBV28 to TRBJ1-5. CDR3 size: 14 residues. The germline V gene encodes CDR1 MDHEN and CDR2 SYDVKM. This CDR3 reads CASSLYGGYQPQHF. Looking up the rest from reference TRBV28 and TRBJ1-5 gives the full variable domain: DVKVTQSSRYLVKRTGEKVFLECVQDMDHENMFWYRQDPGLGLRLIYFSYDVKMKEKGDIPEGYSVSREKKERFSLILESASTNQTSMYLCASSLYGGYQPQHFGDGTRLSIL.

The J gene is TRBJ2-7, the V gene TRBV30; TCRdb selects TRBD2, and the lack of DNA leaves this call unchecked. The V gene's germline CDR1 is GTSNPN and CDR2 SVGIG (reference sequence). The CDR3 consists of 13 residues. CDR3 region: CAWSGGSFYEQYF.

This chain connects TRBV5-1 to TRBJ1-1. CDR1 is SGHRS and CDR2 is YFSETQ in the germline V gene. The CDR3 covers 13 residues. The CDR3 here is CASSLVGSTEAFF.